Listed below are T cell receptor beta chains from one sample, sequenced in a study of cytomegalovirus exposure and HLA in healthy donors. Measured with immunoSEQ multiplex PCR; TCRdb has only the in-frame clones, and not every one. The sample includes some 120,000 clones, approximately 78% of them seen just once. Material: PBMCs. Receptor source: a young man in good health and CMV-seropositive. Both conserved end residues are part of each CDR3. The D gene is left open where the match is weak. Only part of the rows carry a size: once, few, many, or a class if the clone is expanded.

clone_size j_call d_call v_call cdr3_aa cdr3_nt
NA TRBJ1-5 NA TRBV7-2 CASSLGAGRNQPQHF TGTGCCAGCAGCTTAGGGGCGGGGCGCAATCAGCCCCAGCATTTT
NA TRBJ2-5 NA TRBV7-6 CASSLAQRVQETQYF TGTGCCAGCAGCTTAGCACAGAGAGTTCAAGAGACCCAGTACTTC
NA TRBJ2-3 NA TRBV6-5 CASSFRGSTDTQYF TGTGCCAGCAGTTTCAGGGGCAGCACAGATACGCAGTATTTT
NA TRBJ1-3 NA TRBV27 CASRSGPFIYF TGTGCCAGTCGAAGTGGCCCCTTCATATATTTT
NA TRBJ2-5 NA TRBV5-1 CASSFIADQETQYF TGCGCCAGCAGCTTTATAGCAGACCAAGAGACCCAGTACTTC
NA TRBJ1-1 NA TRBV6-5 CASSLFENTEAFF TGTGCCAGCAGTCTATTTGAGAACACTGAAGCTTTCTTT
NA TRBJ2-3 NA TRBV19 CASNMRRTDTQYF TGTGCCAGTAATATGCGCCGCACAGATACGCAGTATTTT
few TRBJ1-2 NA TRBV28 CASSSNRNTLSDGYTF TGTGCCAGCAGTTCAAACAGGAATACTCTTTCCGATGGCTACACCTTC
NA TRBJ2-3 TRBD1 TRBV27 CASRLTGYGTQYF TGTGCCAGCAGACTGACAGGGTACGGTACGCAGTATTTT
NA TRBJ1-5 TRBD1 TRBV5-4 CASSPRRDSSIQHF TGTGCCAGCAGCCCCCGCCGGGACAGCAGCATTCAGCATTTT
NA TRBJ2-3 TRBD1 TRBV5-1 CASSMDRKFTDTQYF TGCGCCAGCAGCATGGACAGGAAATTCACAGATACGCAGTATTTT
NA TRBJ2-2 NA TRBV9 CASQSTGALRTGELFF TGTGCCAGCCAATCTACAGGCGCACTTCGCACCGGGGAGCTGTTTTTT
NA TRBJ1-1 NA TRBV27 CASSVGLTSEAFF TGTGCCAGCAGTGTGGGACTCACATCCGAAGCTTTCTTT
NA TRBJ1-1 TRBD1 TRBV10-2 CASSGAGGTQAFF TGCGCCAGCTCTGGGGCAGGGGGCACCCAAGCTTTCTTT
once TRBJ2-7 TRBD1 TRBV5-6 CASSLGDSEYF TGTGCCAGCAGCTTGGGGGACAGCGAGTACTTC
once TRBJ2-7 TRBD2 TRBV4-1 CASSHISSGSYEQYF TGCGCCAGCAGCCACATCTCTAGCGGGAGCTACGAGCAGTACTTC
NA TRBJ1-2 NA TRBV19 CASFAGPVYGYTF TGTGCCAGTTTCGCGGGGCCAGTCTATGGCTACACCTTC
NA TRBJ2-1 NA TRBV7-9 CASSLSSGLNNEQFF TGTGCCAGCAGCTTATCCAGCGGATTAAACAATGAGCAGTTCTTC
NA TRBJ2-3 NA TRBV9 CASSVATVDTQYF TGTGCCAGCAGCGTAGCTACAGTAGATACGCAGTATTTT
NA TRBJ2-1 TRBD2 TRBV27 CASSRIGRPSSYNEQFF TGTGCCAGCAGCCGAATCGGGAGGCCGAGCTCCTACAATGAGCAGTTCTTC
NA TRBJ1-3 NA TRBV19 CATRGGNTIYF TGTGCCACCCGAGGGGGAAACACCATATATTTT
NA TRBJ1-5 NA TRBV27 CASSLGSGTNQPQHF TGTGCCAGCAGTTTGGGTTCGGGTACCAATCAGCCCCAGCATTTT
NA TRBJ2-4 TRBD2 TRBV30 CATTSAGGPAKNIQYF TGTGCCACTACATCAGCGGGAGGGCCGGCCAAAAACATTCAGTACTTC
NA TRBJ1-3 NA TRBV29-1 CSAQTGSSGNTIYF TGCAGCGCTCAGACTGGAAGCTCTGGAAACACCATATATTTT
NA TRBJ2-7 NA TRBV18 CASSPGAGASYEQYF TGTGCCAGCTCACCTGGGGCGGGGGCCTCCTACGAGCAGTACTTC
NA TRBJ1-2 TRBD1 TRBV5-4 CASSLGQGAGYGYTF TGTGCCAGCAGCTTAGGACAGGGGGCGGGTTATGGCTACACCTTC
NA TRBJ2-7 NA TRBV6-1 CASSDFTGLRAYEQYF TGTGCCAGCAGTGATTTCACGGGACTGAGAGCCTACGAGCAGTACTTC
NA TRBJ2-3 TRBD2 TRBV7-2 CASSSPAPAGEADTQYF TGTGCCAGCAGTTCCCCTGCCCCAGCGGGAGAAGCAGATACGCAGTATTTT
NA TRBJ2-7 TRBD2 TRBV7-2 CASSEAGVYEQYF TGTGCCAGCAGCGAAGCGGGGGTGTACGAGCAGTACTTC
few TRBJ1-1 NA TRBV4-3 CASSQPHDGRNTEAFF TGCGCCAGCAGCCAACCTCACGATGGCCGGAACACTGAAGCTTTCTTT
few TRBJ1-2 TRBD1 TRBV5-4 CASSPGTGYGYTF TGTGCCAGCAGCCCTGGGACAGGGTATGGCTACACCTTC
NA TRBJ2-2 NA TRBV11-3 CASSLASGFANTGELFF TGTGCCAGCAGCTTAGCGTCAGGGTTCGCGAACACCGGGGAGCTGTTTTTT
NA TRBJ2-1 TRBD1 TRBV5-1 CASSPLRGQGNEQFF TGCGCCAGCAGCCCACTCCGGGGACAGGGCAATGAGCAGTTCTTC
NA TRBJ1-4 NA TRBV28 CASTIQAATNEKLFF TGTGCCAGCACTATCCAGGCTGCAACTAATGAAAAACTGTTTTTT
NA TRBJ2-7 TRBD2 TRBV12-5 CASGLNSSGSSYEQYF TGTGCTAGTGGTTTAAACTCTAGCGGGAGCTCCTACGAGCAGTACTTC
NA TRBJ2-1 TRBD2 TRBV9 CASSSAGTSVNEQFF TGTGCCAGCAGCTCCGCCGGGACTAGCGTAAATGAGCAGTTCTTC
NA TRBJ1-4 NA TRBV18 CASSPAGRRKSRGNEKLFF TGTGCCAGCTCACCAGCGGGGCGACGGAAGTCGAGGGGTAATGAAAAACTGTTTTTT
NA TRBJ2-7 TRBD2 TRBV6-1 CASSASGTSGSYEQYF TGTGCCAGCAGTGCATCCGGGACTAGCGGCTCCTACGAGCAGTACTTC
once TRBJ1-2 NA TRBV7-9 CASSLGEGHYGYTF TGTGCCAGCAGCTTAGGGGAGGGTCACTATGGCTACACCTTC
NA TRBJ1-5 NA TRBV6-1 CASSAITGSDQPQHF TGTGCCAGCAGTGCTATTACAGGGTCCGATCAGCCCCAGCATTTT
NA TRBJ2-4 TRBD1 TRBV11-2 CASSIPGQRKNIQYF TGTGCCAGCAGCATACCGGGACAGAGAAAAAACATTCAGTACTTC
once TRBJ2-2 NA TRBV21-1 CASSKERDSYTGELFF TGTGCCAGCAGCAAAGAACGGGACAGTTACACCGGGGAGCTGTTTTTT
NA TRBJ2-1 NA TRBV19 CASSGQGQSYNEQFF TGTGCCAGTAGTGGCCAGGGTCAGTCGTACAATGAGCAGTTCTTC
NA TRBJ1-2 TRBD1 TRBV18 CASSPRDRRGGYTF TGTGCCAGCTCACCAAGGGACAGGAGGGGAGGCTACACCTTC
NA TRBJ1-2 NA TRBV27 CASSLTSVGVYGYTF TGTGCTAGCAGTCTCACATCGGTGGGCGTTTATGGCTACACCTTC
NA TRBJ2-2 TRBD2 TRBV7-6 CASSLAGLAGGPTGELFF TGTGCCAGCAGCTTAGCGGGACTAGCGGGAGGGCCCACCGGGGAGCTGTTTTTT
few TRBJ2-1 TRBD1 TRBV6-1 CASSVSQGATEQFF TGTGCCAGCAGTGTATCACAGGGGGCCACTGAGCAGTTCTTC
NA TRBJ2-5 NA TRBV15 CATSRVKGPQETQYF TGTGCCACCAGCAGAGTTAAGGGGCCCCAAGAGACCCAGTACTTC
few TRBJ1-5 NA TRBV5-5 CASSSNIVRATDQPQHF TGTGCCAGCAGCTCTAATATCGTGAGGGCCACGGATCAGCCCCAGCATTTT
once TRBJ2-7 TRBD2 TRBV5-1 CASSGGGGYEQYF TGCGCCAGCAGCGGCGGGGGGGGCTACGAGCAGTACTTC
NA TRBJ1-2 NA TRBV5-6 CASSLEQGTLYGYTF TGTGCCAGCAGCTTGGAACAGGGTACTCTCTATGGCTACACCTTC